These 7 T cell receptor beta chains originate from one sample sequenced in a study of T-cell reconstitution after alpha-beta-depleted transplantation in children. Preparation of the TCRbeta library used unique molecular identifiers. TCRdb reprocessed the PCR reads with MiXCR, giving one entry per CDR3 protein. Of some 600,000 distinct CDR3 sequences listed, roughly 13% were seen once; the top ten hold over 2%. The sequenced sample was PBMCs, mostly from graft donor cells, obtained 360 days after TCRalphabeta/CD19-depleted stem cell transplant. The receptors stem from a male patient younger than 18 who had a stem cell transplant for acute myeloid leukemia, so the T cells may come from the graft donor.

The chain recombines TRBV6-2 or TRBV6-3 with TRBJ2-2, with 8 nucleotides matching TRBD1. Germline V gene data show CDR1 as MNHEY and CDR2 as SVGEGT. This CDR3 comprises 15 residues. The ends lost 6 bases at V and 5 bases at J; junction bases unmatched: 8. Here the CDR3 DNA reads TGTGCCAGCAGACAAACAGGGGGTTGGACCGGGGAGCTGTTTTTT. This codes for CASRQTGGWTGELFF.

The CDR3 is CASSSGLPGQPQHF. CDR3 nucleotide sequence: TGTGCCAGCAGCTCGGGCCTCCCGGGGCAGCCCCAGCATTTT. The genes are TRBV9 and TRBJ1-5; D not certain. The CDR3 consists of 14 residues. Germline CDR1 reads SGDLS; CDR2 reads YYNGEE. V lost 4 bases to trimming and J lost 7 bases, with 15 bases between them.

In this sample, this clonotype turned up a few times. This sequence joins TRBV28 and TRBJ2-7; the D gene could be TRBD1 or TRBD2 (5 bases each). Trimming took off 7 bases at V and 1 base at J, with 14 bases between the two ends. Germline CDR1 is MDHEN and CDR2 is SYDVKM. The length of the CDR3 is 14 residues. The CDR3 nucleotides are TGTGCCAGCAACCCGGGGCCACGATCCTACGAGCAGTACTTC. Protein: CASNPGPRSYEQYF.

The chain carries TRBV6-2 or TRBV6-3 and TRBJ1-5; D may be TRBD1 (5 bases). The CDR3 loop spans 15 amino acids. CDR1 and CDR2 from the germline V gene are MNHEY and SVGEGT. V was cut by 2 bases and J by 0 bases, with 8 bases left in between. The CDR3 DNA follows: TGTGCCAGCAGTTACGACAGATATAGCAATCAGCCCCAGCATTTT. As protein: CASSYDRYSNQPQHF.

This clonotype was observed a few times. The chain recombines TRBV6-2 or TRBV6-3 with TRBJ2-7, with 8 bases fitting TRBD2. The V segment lost 10 bases and the J segment 3 bases; nucleotides outside the gene matches: 11. CDR1 is MNHEY and CDR2 is SVGEGT in the germline V gene. CDR3 length: 14 amino acids. Here the CDR3 reads CATLRLASFYEQYF. Here the CDR3 DNA reads TGTGCCACGCTTCGACTAGCGAGCTTCTACGAGCAGTACTTC.

The CDR3 loop reads CASSHLLAGATDTQYF. Here the CDR3 DNA reads TGCGCCAGCAGCCATTTACTAGCGGGGGCCACAGATACGCAGTATTTT. The J gene is TRBJ2-3, the V gene TRBV4-3; 11 positions match TRBD2. V lost 3 bases and J lost 2; bases outside the gene matches: 4. The CDR3 has 16 residues. Germline lookup yields CDR1 LGHNA and CDR2 YSLEER.

In this sample, this clonotype turned up many times. The rearrangement joins TRBV27 to TRBJ2-7; perhaps D is TRBD1 or TRBD2 (5 bases each). There are 13 residues in the CDR3. The V end was cut by 3 bases, the J end by 4 bases, with 10 bases between. CDR1 and CDR2 from the germline V gene are MNHEY and SMNVEV (reference sequence). This CDR3 reads CASSFWGGYEQYF. The CDR3 nucleotides read TGTGCCAGCAGTTTTTGGGGCGGGTACGAGCAGTACTTC.